This TCR beta chain was profiled in a study of blood T cell repertoires in COVID-19. Looking at the study overall: Sites in the United States, Italy and Spain provided acute and convalescent COVID-19 samples.

V trimming: 5 bases; J trimming: 5 bases; junction bases outside the gene matches: 10. CDR3 length equals 15 residues. The V gene's germline CDR1 is LGHDT and CDR2 YNNKEL (reference sequence). Original analysis: By means of reference gene primer amplification, nucleated cell counts were estimated. Here immunoSEQ multiplex PCR was the method, and the copy in TCRdb shows in-frame clones only, minus some. The V and J calls and the clone size are those of that table, but D and trimming were determined from the DNA. The data contain 150,000 to 200,000 clones, roughly 74% of them singletons. This clone came up a few times.

The rearrangement links TRBV3-1 (or the pseudogene TRBV3-2) to TRBJ2-7, with 9 bases identical to TRBD2. The sequence derives from a woman over 75 with acute or convalescent COVID-19. The sequenced sample consisted of peripheral blood. The chain's CDR3 is CASSYLGTSKNEQYF. The CDR3 DNA sequence: TGTGCCAGCAGCTACCTCGGGACTAGCAAGAACGAGCAGTACTTC.